A single sample is the source of the 15 T cell receptor beta chains below, sequenced in a study of blood T cell repertoires in COVID-19. TCRdb keeps only in-frame clones here, not all; method: immunoSEQ multiplex PCR. The sample shows roughly 160,000 clones, roughly 86% of them seen only once. Sequenced sample: peripheral blood. All receptors derive from a woman of 80 years or more with COVID-19, enrolled during active disease.

The chain joins TRBV15 to TRBJ1-5; no definite D call. The V end lost 5 bases, the J end lost 5 bases, and 10 bases lay between the germline ends. The CDR3 spans 13 residues. From germline, CDR1 is LNHNV and CDR2 YYDKDF (reference sequence). The CDR3 DNA reads as TGTGCCACCAGCCTGGGGAGAGATCAGCCCCAGCATTTT. Translating gives CATSLGRDQPQHF.

The chain uses TRBV20-1 and TRBJ2-2; TRBD2 agrees at 7 bases. Trimming at V came to 3 bases and at J to 5 bases, leaving 12 bases not matched to a gene. Germline assignment: CDR1 DFQATT and CDR2 SNEGSKA (reference sequence). This CDR3 region has 16 residues. The CDR3 bases are TGCAGTGCTAGTCCTTCGGGAGGCGGAAGGACCGGGGAGCTGTTTTTT. Translation: CSASPSGGGRTGELFF.

V is TRBV5-3 and J is TRBJ2-5; 7 nucleotides match TRBD2. TRBV5-3 is an ORF; its function is uncertain. Losses at the gene ends were 5 bases for V and 5 bases for J; bases not matched to a gene: 3. The CDR3 has 12 residues. As DNA, the CDR3 is TGTGCCAGAAGTTGCGGGGGTGAGACCCAGTACTTC. This sequence encodes CARSCGGETQYF.

This chain joins TRBV28 and TRBJ2-5; 14 bases map to TRBD2. There are 15 residues in the CDR3. The junction had 4 bases not matched to a gene; V was cut back by 6 bases and J by 4 bases. The germline V gene encodes CDR1 MDHEN and CDR2 SYDVKM. For the CDR3, the DNA is TGTGCCAGCAGACGACTAGCGGGAGGGGCAGAGACCCAGTACTTC. This gives the protein CASRRLAGGAETQYF.

The chain has TRBV28 and TRBJ2-1; the match to TRBD2 covers 12 bases. V lost 2 bases to trimming and J lost 1 base; unmatched junction nucleotides: 9. The germline V gene has CDR1 MDHEN and CDR2 SYDVKM. The CDR3 runs 19 residues. CDR3 protein: CASSLVLAGGRTSYNEQFF. The CDR3 nucleotides read TGTGCCAGCAGTTTAGTCCTAGCGGGAGGGCGGACGTCCTACAATGAGCAGTTCTTC.

The genes are TRBV6-1 and TRBJ2-5, with 11 bases aligning to TRBD1. Unmatched junction bases numbered 2, after V lost 1 base and J lost 4 bases. Germline V gene lookup returns CDR1 MNHNS and CDR2 SASEGT. This CDR3 is built from 15 residues. CDR3 bases: TGTGCCAGCAGTGAAGGGGGACAGGGGGGAGAGACCCAGTACTTC. Amino acid sequence: CASSEGGQGGETQYF.

The chain combines TRBV6-5 with TRBJ1-2; 9 nucleotides agree with TRBD1. The CDR3 is 14 residues long. J gave up 3 bases and V 4 bases, and 3 bases lay outside the gene matches. The germline V gene has CDR1 MNHEY and CDR2 SVGAGI. The CDR3 sequence is CASSLGQGYYGYTF. As DNA, the CDR3 is TGTGCCAGCAGTTTAGGACAGGGGTACTATGGCTACACCTTC.

The genes are TRBV18 and TRBJ2-1; weak D call: TRBD2 (6 bases). The germline V and J ends were trimmed by 2 bases and 5 bases, with 16 bases remaining between them. The CDR3 has 16 amino acids. Germline-derived CDR1 and CDR2 are KGHSH and LQKENI. CDR3 in amino acids: CASSPSLARRDNEQFF. In DNA form, the CDR3 reads TGTGCCAGCTCACCAAGTCTAGCGCGGAGGGACAATGAGCAGTTCTTC.

The rearrangement links TRBV5-1 to TRBJ2-7; no firm D call. Trimming took 3 bases from V and 0 from J, leaving 16 bases between them. Germline values: CDR1 SGHRS, CDR2 YFSETQ. CDR3 size: 16 residues. CDR3: CASSWASSPSSYEQYF. CDR3 DNA sequence: TGCGCCAGCAGCTGGGCATCCTCCCCCTCCTCCTACGAGCAGTACTTC. Full variable domain (remainder filled in from reference TRBV5-1 and TRBJ2-7): KAGVTQTPRYLIKTRGQQVTLSCSPISGHRSVSWYQQTPGQGLQFLFEYFSETQRNKGNFPGRFSGRQFSNSRSEMNVSTLELGDSALYLCASSWASSPSSYEQYFGPGTRLTVT.

The V and J genes are TRBV5-5 and TRBJ2-3; TRBD2 matches 9 bases. Germline CDR1 SGHKS, CDR2 YYEKEE (reference sequence). V shed 5 bases and J 2 bases; nucleotides not matched to a gene: 3. This CDR3 is built from 14 residues. The CDR3 loop reads CASRSSGNTDTQYF. The CDR3 DNA sequence: TGTGCCAGCAGATCTAGCGGGAACACAGATACGCAGTATTTT.

The chain uses TRBV3-1 (or the pseudogene TRBV3-2) and TRBJ1-4; 8 bases align to TRBD1. The V gene end was trimmed by 0 bases and the J gene end by 13 bases; junction bases not matched to a gene: 4. This CDR3 has 13 amino acids. From germline, CDR1 is LGHDT and CDR2 YNNKEL (reference sequence). CDR3 sequence: CASSQDTGGRLFF. The CDR3 DNA reads TGTGCCAGCAGCCAAGACACAGGGGGTAGACTGTTTTTT.

J is TRBJ1-4 and V is TRBV7-9, with a possible D match to TRBD1 (5 bases). V lost 5 bases and J 6 bases, leaving 22 bases between the germline ends. The germline V gene has CDR1 SEHNR and CDR2 FQNEAQ (reference sequence). The CDR3 is made up of 17 amino acids. CDR3 sequence reads: CASSQDSGTRSHEKLFF. The CDR3 DNA follows: TGTGCCAGCAGCCAAGACTCCGGGACTCGTTCTCATGAAAAACTGTTTTTT.

This clone was seen once. The chain carries TRBV6-6 and TRBJ1-5; no clear D. The germline gives CDR1 MNHNY, CDR2 SVGAGI (reference sequence). V dropped 4 bases and J dropped 0 bases, with 7 bases sitting between them. The length of the CDR3 is 14 residues. The CDR3 protein is CASSSGNSNQPQHF. In nucleotides, the CDR3 is TGTGCCAGCAGTTCGGGGAATAGCAATCAGCCCCAGCATTTT.

This chain connects TRBV25-1 to TRBJ1-3, with 8 bases that match TRBD1. The germline V gene encodes CDR1 MGHDK and CDR2 SYGVNS. The CDR3 totals 16 residues. The junction had 6 bases not matched to a gene; V was cut back by 5 bases and J by 0 bases. CDR3 in amino acids: CASSHSGGLSGNTIYF. Written as DNA, the CDR3 is TGTGCCAGCAGTCATTCAGGGGGCCTCTCTGGAAACACCATATATTTT.

The V gene is TRBV11-2, the J gene TRBJ2-1; 10 nucleotides align to TRBD2. Germline loops: CDR1 SGHAT, CDR2 FQNNGV. Trimming cost V 0 bases and J 0 bases; bases outside gene matches: 5. The CDR3 runs 18 residues. The CDR3 region is CASSLDLPSGGSYNEQFF. The CDR3 DNA is TGTGCCAGCAGCTTAGATCTGCCTAGCGGGGGCTCCTACAATGAGCAGTTCTTC.